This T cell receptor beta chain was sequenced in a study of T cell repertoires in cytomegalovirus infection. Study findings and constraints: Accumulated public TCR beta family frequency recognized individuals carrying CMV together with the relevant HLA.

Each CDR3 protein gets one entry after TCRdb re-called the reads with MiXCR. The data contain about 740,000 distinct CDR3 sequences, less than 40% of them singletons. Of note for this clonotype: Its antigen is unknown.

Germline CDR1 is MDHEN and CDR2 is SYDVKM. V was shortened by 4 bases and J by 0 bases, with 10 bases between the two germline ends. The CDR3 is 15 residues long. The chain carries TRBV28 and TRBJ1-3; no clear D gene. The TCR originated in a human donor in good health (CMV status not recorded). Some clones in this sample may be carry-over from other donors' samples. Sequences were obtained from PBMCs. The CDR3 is CASSSGRSSGNTIYF. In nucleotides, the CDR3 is TGTGCCAGCAGTTCCGGACGAAGCTCTGGAAACACCATATATTTT.